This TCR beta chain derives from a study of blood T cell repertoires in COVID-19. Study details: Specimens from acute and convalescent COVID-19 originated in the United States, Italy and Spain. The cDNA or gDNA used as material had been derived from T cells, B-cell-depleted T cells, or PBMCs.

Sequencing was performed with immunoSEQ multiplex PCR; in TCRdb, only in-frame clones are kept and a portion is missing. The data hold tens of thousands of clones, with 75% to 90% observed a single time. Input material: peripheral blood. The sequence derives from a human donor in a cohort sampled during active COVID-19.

The CDR3 nucleotides are TGTGCCAGCATCATTGGAGGGGGCCCCTACAATGAGCAGTTCTTC. This encodes CASIIGGGPYNEQFF. This chain uses TRBV5-6 with TRBJ2-1, with D perhaps matching TRBD1 (7 bases). This CDR3 has 15 residues. V was shortened by 6 bases and J by 2 bases, with 15 bases between the two germline ends. Germline V lookup: CDR1 SGHDT, CDR2 YYEEEE.